Below, 16 T cell receptor beta chains from the same sample are listed, as sequenced in a study of blood T cell repertoires in COVID-19 (dated by TCRdb to about 2020). Library creation used the immunoSEQ multiplex PCR assay. Drawn from immuneACCESS, this table holds only the in-frame rearrangements with V and J called that TCRdb kept. Clones are partly lost; checked studies trace under half to an unresolved V gene and leave the rest unexplained. The sample includes about 270,000 clones, with roughly nine tenths observed a single time. 2.4% of the sample is in the top ten clones. Source material: PBMCs or T cells enriched from blood (not recorded which). The receptors come from a young woman who had recovered from COVID-19.

V and J are TRBV5-6 and TRBJ1-4, with TRBD1 matching 9 bases. CDR1 is SGHDT and CDR2 is YYEEEE in the germline V gene. Losses at the gene ends were 4 bases for V and 8 bases for J; bases not matched to a gene: 6. The length of the CDR3 is 14 residues. The CDR3 DNA sequence: TGTGCCAGCAGCCCTCGACAGGGGGTAGAAAAACTGTTTTTT. Translating it yields CASSPRQGVEKLFF.

Concerning this clone itself: At the DNA level, this CDR3 is encoded by other sequences in the same sample as well. The genes are TRBV25-1 and TRBJ2-2, with D possibly matching TRBD2 (6 bases). There are 14 residues in the CDR3. V lost 1 base, J lost 6 bases, and 9 bases lay in between. Germline V gene data show CDR1 as MGHDK and CDR2 as SYGVNS. In nucleotides, the CDR3 is TGTGCCAGCAGTGAATTCGGGGGTGCCGGGGAGCTGTTTTTT. Translating gives CASSEFGGAGELFF.

The gene calls are TRBV5-6 and TRBJ1-6; D not certain. This CDR3 has 13 residues. V lost 0 bases to trimming and J lost 6 bases, with 4 bases between them. Germline V lookup: CDR1 SGHDT, CDR2 YYEEEE. Here the CDR3 DNA reads TGTGCCAGCAGCTTGGTCGTTAATTCACCCCTCCACTTT. This encodes CASSLVVNSPLHF. Combining the CDR3 with reference TRBV5-6 and TRBJ1-6 gives the whole variable domain DAGVTQSPTHLIKTRGQQVTLRCSPKSGHDTVSWYQQALGQGPQFIFQYYEEEERQRGNFPDRFSGHQFPNYSSELNVNALLLGDSALYLCASSLVVNSPLHFGNGTRLTVT.

V gene TRBV28 combines with J gene TRBJ1-2; D not certain. Germline V gene lookup returns CDR1 MDHEN and CDR2 SYDVKM. The CDR3 spans 12 residues. V was clipped by 6 bases and J by 8 bases, with 13 bases between them. This CDR3 reads CASRLTTSGYTF. The CDR3 DNA is TGTGCCAGCAGGTTGACAACGTCGGGCTACACCTTC.

This chain uses TRBV7-2 with TRBJ2-5; D perhaps matches TRBD2 (6 bases). V gave up 5 bases and J gave up 1 base, with 17 bases separating them. Germline CDR1 is SGHTA and CDR2 is FQGNSA. The length of the CDR3 is 16 residues. The DNA of the CDR3 is TGTGCCAGCAGCCCCTCGTGGGTTAGCGGCCAAGAGACCCAGTACTTC. It encodes CASSPSWVSGQETQYF.

The J gene is TRBJ1-6, the V gene TRBV6-1; tentatively, D is TRBD1 (5 bases). V was pared by 3 bases and J by 0 bases, with 21 bases between. The CDR3 contains 20 residues. Germline assignment: CDR1 MNHNS and CDR2 SASEGT. The CDR3 region is CASSEQAPIQGNSYNSPLHF. Written as DNA, the CDR3 is TGTGCCAGCAGTGAGCAGGCCCCGATCCAGGGTAACTCCTATAATTCACCCCTCCACTTT.

This rearrangement joins TRBV7-8 to TRBJ2-7; 7 nucleotides agree with TRBD1. With 7 bases clipped from V and 4 bases from J, the junction kept 13 bases outside the gene matches. The CDR3 is 15 residues long. Germline CDR1 reads SGHVS; CDR2 reads FQNEAQ. This CDR3 reads CASITSPGQNYEQYF. CDR3 nucleotide sequence: TGTGCCAGCATCACTTCCCCGGGACAGAATTACGAGCAGTACTTC.

This rearrangement joins TRBV3-1 (or the pseudogene TRBV3-2) to TRBJ1-4, with 8 bases lining up with TRBD1. Trimming at V came to 3 bases and at J to 6 bases, leaving 6 bases not matched to a gene. The CDR3 runs to 15 residues. The germline CDR1 and CDR2 sequences are LGHDT and YNNKEL (reference sequence). The CDR3 protein is CASSHPGQGDEKLFF. The CDR3 DNA reads as TGTGCCAGCAGCCATCCCGGACAGGGAGATGAAAAACTGTTTTTT.

The chain recombines TRBV21-1 with TRBJ1-2; the listed D gene, TRBD1, was not tested against the DNA. TRBV21-1 is a pseudogene locus. The CDR3 has 16 amino acids. DNA for the CDR3: TGTGCCAGCAGCAAAGAAGGGGCAGGGGGCATCTATGGCTACACCTTC. This translates into CASSKEGAGGIYGYTF.

The sample holds a few counts of this clone. The chain has TRBV14 and TRBJ1-1, with 8 bases lining up with TRBD1. The CDR3 runs to 15 residues. CDR1 is SGHDN, CDR2 FVKESK, per germline. The ends lost 4 bases at V and 1 base at J; junction bases unmatched: 5. The DNA of the CDR3 is TGTGCCAGCAGCCGAAGAACAGGGGGGAACACTGAAGCTTTCTTT. Protein: CASSRRTGGNTEAFF.

The chain joins TRBV7-2 to TRBJ2-3; D unclear. V shed 4 bases and J shed 6 bases, with 11 bases lying between them. Germline assignment: CDR1 SGHTA and CDR2 FQGNSA. This CDR3 has 13 amino acids. The CDR3 loop is CASSSSYLDTQYF. DNA for the CDR3: TGTGCCAGCAGCTCGAGTTACTTGGATACGCAGTATTTT.

J is TRBJ1-1 and V is TRBV5-1; 9 nucleotides agree with TRBD1. The CDR3 length is 17 residues. The V segment lost 5 bases and the J segment 0 bases; nucleotides outside the gene matches: 11. Germline V gene data show CDR1 as SGHRS and CDR2 as YFSETQ. CDR3 DNA sequence: TGCGCCAGCAGATTTACGGGACAGGGATCGATGAACACTGAAGCTTTCTTT. Translated: CASRFTGQGSMNTEAFF.

This chain links TRBV3-1 (or the pseudogene TRBV3-2) with TRBJ2-3, with 7 nucleotides matching TRBD2. Germline V gene data show CDR1 as LGHDT and CDR2 as YNNKEL (reference sequence). J was trimmed by 1 base and V by 7 bases; bases with no gene match: 11. CDR3 length: 16 amino acids. CDR3 loop: CASTPGGETRTDTQYF. The CDR3 DNA follows: TGTGCCAGCACCCCGGGGGGAGAAACCCGCACAGATACGCAGTATTTT.

The chain is built from TRBV3-1 (or the pseudogene TRBV3-2) and TRBJ2-7; 9 bases line up with TRBD2. The germline CDR1 and CDR2 sequences are LGHDT and YNNKEL (reference sequence). The trim removed 5 bases at V and 5 bases at J, leaving 13 bases unmatched. This CDR3 has 16 amino acids. In nucleotides, the CDR3 is TGTGCCAGCAGCACCCCTCTCGCGGGGGGGAGAAACGAGCAGTACTTC. Translating it yields CASSTPLAGGRNEQYF.

V usage is TRBV4-1 and J usage is TRBJ1-1; the D is unclear. This CDR3 spans 16 amino acids. V was trimmed by 1 base and J by 5 bases, leaving 17 bases between them. Germline values: CDR1 MGHRA, CDR2 YSYEKL. The CDR3 loop is CASSQGEVGFGTEAFF. CDR3 DNA sequence: TGCGCCAGCAGCCAAGGGGAGGTCGGATTTGGGACTGAAGCTTTCTTT.

The CDR3 DNA follows: TGTGCCAGCAGTTTATCGACAGGGCAGCCCCAGCATTTT. Its translation: CASSLSTGQPQHF. This chain joins TRBV5-6 and TRBJ1-5; 7 nucleotides agree with TRBD1. The ends lost 5 bases at V and 7 bases at J; junction bases unmatched: 6. Germline V lookup: CDR1 SGHDT, CDR2 YYEEEE. The CDR3 length is 13 residues.